This TCR beta chain emerged from a study of metastatic and nonmetastatic thyroid tumors. Across the whole study: The study looked at repertoires side by side in blood and in tumor or nodule tissue from malignant and benign thyroid patients. Study-level results: Malignant thyroid tumors reportedly had TCR beta diversity that was significantly higher than in benign nodules, in blood and tumor.

Source study methods: The study took CDR3 differences across clinicopathological groups and made a distant-metastasis classifier for papillary thyroid cancer from them. MiXCR reprocessed the PCR reads for TCRdb. The V and J calls here are based on TCRdb, not the publication. Of over 6,500 clones listed, over 2.5% are singletons. Ten or more counts support this clone. Its specificity is unknown. Ahead of thyroid surgery, no patient had received treatment of any kind. Losses at the gene ends were 3 bases for V and 0 bases for J; bases not matched to a gene: 1. The CDR3 sequence is 14 residues long. Germline CDR1 and CDR2: DFQATT and SNEGSKA (reference sequence).

Sequencing was performed on tumor tissue. The genes are TRBV20-1 and TRBJ2-1, with 8 bases that match TRBD2. The receptor was derived from a female donor with papillary thyroid cancer or a benign thyroid nodule (not recorded which). Some clones in this sample may be carry-over from other donors' samples. The CDR3 DNA sequence: TGCAGTGCTAGCGGGAGGGCCTCCTACAATGAGCAGTTCTTC. Encoded protein: CSASGRASYNEQFF.